This TCR beta chain was captured in a study of regulatory T cells in long-lasting Graves disease. Study-wide results and caveats: Fewer public clonotypes were shared by new patients (966) than by persistent patients (about 2,500).

The time point denotes: newly diagnosed GD, antithyroid drugs for less than 3 months. From RNA extracted from PBMCs, the TCR library was made. Arm-PCR of CDR3 regions with iRepertoire HTBI primers generated TCR beta libraries. In TCRdb, the multiplex PCR reads were re-called with MiXCR into one record per CDR3 protein. Counted here are 400,000 to 500,000 distinct CDR3 sequences, 16% occurring once; the ten biggest clones make up around 23%. Turning to this clonotype: Its antigen is as yet unknown.

The sample was also reused in another study, on T cells in Graves' hyperthyroidism and ophthalmopathy. That report notes: Separating ophthalmopathy from stable hyperthyroidism was achieved by a 13 V-J model.

Here the sequenced sample was peripheral blood mononuclear cells (PBMCs), taken at new diagnosis, from a patient treated with antithyroid drugs. The sequence was obtained from a woman aged 18-29 years with Graves disease.

The CDR3 sequence: CATSSDRGNSNEQFF. Written as DNA, the CDR3 is TGTGCCACCAGCAGCGACAGGGGAAATTCCAATGAGCAGTTCTTC. The V call is TRBV15, the J call TRBJ2-1; 8 bases line up with TRBD1. V trimming: 3 bases; J trimming: 6 bases; junction bases outside the gene matches: 7. The CDR3 sequence is 15 residues long. Germline values: CDR1 LNHNV, CDR2 YYDKDF (reference sequence).